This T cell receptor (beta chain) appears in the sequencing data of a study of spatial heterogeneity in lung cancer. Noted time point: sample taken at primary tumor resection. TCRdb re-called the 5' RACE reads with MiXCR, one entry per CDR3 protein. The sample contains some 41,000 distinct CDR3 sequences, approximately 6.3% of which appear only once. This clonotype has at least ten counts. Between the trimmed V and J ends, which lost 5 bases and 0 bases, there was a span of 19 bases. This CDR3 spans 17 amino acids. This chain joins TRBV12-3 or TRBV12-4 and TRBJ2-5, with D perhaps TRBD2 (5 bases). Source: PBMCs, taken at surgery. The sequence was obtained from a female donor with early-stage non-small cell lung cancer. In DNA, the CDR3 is TGTGCCAGCAGTAAATATTGGGAGCCTAGAGACCAAGAGACCCAGTACTTC. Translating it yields CASSKYWEPRDQETQYF.